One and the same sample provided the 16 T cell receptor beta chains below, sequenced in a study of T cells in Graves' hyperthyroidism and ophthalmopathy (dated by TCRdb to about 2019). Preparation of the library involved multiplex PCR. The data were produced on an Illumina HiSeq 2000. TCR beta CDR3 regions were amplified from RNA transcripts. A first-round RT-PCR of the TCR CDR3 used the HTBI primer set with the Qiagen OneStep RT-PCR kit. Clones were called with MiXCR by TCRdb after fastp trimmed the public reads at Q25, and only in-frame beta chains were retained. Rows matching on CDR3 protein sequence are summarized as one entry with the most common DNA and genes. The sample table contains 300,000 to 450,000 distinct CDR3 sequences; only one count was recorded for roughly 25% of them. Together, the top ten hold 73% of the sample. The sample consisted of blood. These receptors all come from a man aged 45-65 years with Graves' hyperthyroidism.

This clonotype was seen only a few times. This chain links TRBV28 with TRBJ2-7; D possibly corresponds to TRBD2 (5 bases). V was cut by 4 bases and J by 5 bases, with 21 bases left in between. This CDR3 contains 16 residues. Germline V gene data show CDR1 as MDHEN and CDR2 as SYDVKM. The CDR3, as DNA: TGTGCCAGCAGTTCCGGGGAACAGTGGTTGAGGAACGAGCAGTACTTC. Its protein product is CASSSGEQWLRNEQYF. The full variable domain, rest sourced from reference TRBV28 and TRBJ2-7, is DVKVTQSSRYLVKRTGEKVFLECVQDMDHENMFWYRQDPGLGLRLIYFSYDVKMKEKGDIPEGYSVSREKKERFSLILESASTNQTSMYLCASSSGEQWLRNEQYFGPGTRLTVT.

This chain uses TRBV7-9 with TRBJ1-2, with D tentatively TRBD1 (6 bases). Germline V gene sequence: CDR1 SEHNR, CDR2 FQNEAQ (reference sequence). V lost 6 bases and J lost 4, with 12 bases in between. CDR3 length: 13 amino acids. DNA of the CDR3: TGTGCCAGCAGGGGGGGGCGCGGCTATGGCTACACCTTC. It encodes CASRGGRGYGYTF.

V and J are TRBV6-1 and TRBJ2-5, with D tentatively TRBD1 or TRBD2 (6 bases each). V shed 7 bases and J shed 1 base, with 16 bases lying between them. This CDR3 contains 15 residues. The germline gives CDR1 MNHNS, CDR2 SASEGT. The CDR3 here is CASTRQVGGQETQYF. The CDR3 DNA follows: TGTGCCAGCACCAGACAGGTCGGGGGCCAAGAGACCCAGTACTTC.

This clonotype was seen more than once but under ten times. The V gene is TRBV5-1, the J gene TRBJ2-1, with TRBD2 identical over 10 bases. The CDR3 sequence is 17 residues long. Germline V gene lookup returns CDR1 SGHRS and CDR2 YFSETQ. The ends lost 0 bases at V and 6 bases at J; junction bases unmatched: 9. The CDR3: CASSLGLLAGAGNEQFF. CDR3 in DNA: TGCGCCAGCAGCTTGGGTCTTCTAGCGGGAGCGGGCAATGAGCAGTTCTTC.

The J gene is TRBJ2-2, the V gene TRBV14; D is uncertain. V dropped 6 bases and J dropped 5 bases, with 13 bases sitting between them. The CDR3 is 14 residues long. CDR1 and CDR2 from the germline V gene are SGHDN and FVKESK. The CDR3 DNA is TGTGCCAGCAGTAAAAGGACCGGAACCGGGGAGCTGTTTTTT. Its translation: CASSKRTGTGELFF.

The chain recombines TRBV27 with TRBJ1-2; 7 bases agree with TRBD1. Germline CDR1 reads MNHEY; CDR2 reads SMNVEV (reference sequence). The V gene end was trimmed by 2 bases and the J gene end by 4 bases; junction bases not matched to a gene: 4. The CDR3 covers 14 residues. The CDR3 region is CASSLNRDSYGYTF. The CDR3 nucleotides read TGTGCCAGCAGTTTAAACCGGGACAGCTATGGCTACACCTTC.

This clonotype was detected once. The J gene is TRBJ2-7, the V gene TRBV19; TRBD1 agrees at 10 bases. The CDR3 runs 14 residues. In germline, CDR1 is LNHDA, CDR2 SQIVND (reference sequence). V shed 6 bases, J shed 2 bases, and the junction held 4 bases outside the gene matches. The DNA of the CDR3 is TGTGCCAGTAGGGACAGGGGGAACACCTACGAGCAGTACTTC. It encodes CASRDRGNTYEQYF.

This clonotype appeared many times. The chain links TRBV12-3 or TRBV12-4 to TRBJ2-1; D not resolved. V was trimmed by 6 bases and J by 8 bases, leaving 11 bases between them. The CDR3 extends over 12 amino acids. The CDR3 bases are TGTGCCAGCAGCTACACTGGGGATGAGCAGTTCTTC. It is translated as CASSYTGDEQFF.

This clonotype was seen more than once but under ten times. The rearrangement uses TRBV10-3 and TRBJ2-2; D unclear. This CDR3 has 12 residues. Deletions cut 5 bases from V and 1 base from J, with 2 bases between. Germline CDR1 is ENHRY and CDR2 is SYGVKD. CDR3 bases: TGTGCCATCAGTCAGAACACCGGGGAGCTGTTTTTT. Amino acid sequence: CAISQNTGELFF.

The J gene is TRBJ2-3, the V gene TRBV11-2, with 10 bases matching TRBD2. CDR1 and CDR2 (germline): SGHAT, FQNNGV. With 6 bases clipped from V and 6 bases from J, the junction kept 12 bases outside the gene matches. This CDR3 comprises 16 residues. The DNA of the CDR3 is TGTGCCAGCAGTTTAACTCTAGCGGGGGCCCCGGATACGCAGTATTTT. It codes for CASSLTLAGAPDTQYF.

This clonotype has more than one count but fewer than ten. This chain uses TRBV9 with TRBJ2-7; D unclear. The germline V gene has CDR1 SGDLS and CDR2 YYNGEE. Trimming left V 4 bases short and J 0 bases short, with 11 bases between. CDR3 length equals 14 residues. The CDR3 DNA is TGTGCCAGCAGCATTCACTCGAACTCCTACGAGCAGTACTTC. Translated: CASSIHSNSYEQYF.

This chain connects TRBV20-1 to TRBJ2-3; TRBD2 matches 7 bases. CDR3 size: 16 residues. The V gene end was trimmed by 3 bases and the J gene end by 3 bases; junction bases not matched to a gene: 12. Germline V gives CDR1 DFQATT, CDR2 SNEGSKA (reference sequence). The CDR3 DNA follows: TGCAGTGCTAGTAGATTAGACGGGGGGTTTACAGATACGCAGTATTTT. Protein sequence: CSASRLDGGFTDTQYF.

CDR3 loop: CAWSEGSTGNTIYF. The CDR3 DNA is TGTGCCTGGAGTGAGGGGAGTACTGGAAACACCATATATTTT. This sequence joins TRBV30 and TRBJ1-3; tentatively, D is TRBD1 (5 bases). Per germline, CDR1 GTSNPN and CDR2 SVGIG (reference sequence). The V gene lost 1 base and the J gene lost 2 bases, with 9 bases spanning the gap. There are 14 residues in the CDR3.

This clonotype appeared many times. CDR3 sequence reads: CASSQGRAVGQPQHF. DNA of the CDR3: TGTGCCAGCAGCCAAGGGCGGGCAGTTGGTCAGCCCCAGCATTTT. The chain is built from TRBV3-1 and TRBJ1-5; no clear D. The germline gives CDR1 LGHDT, CDR2 YNNKEL (reference sequence). The CDR3 has 15 residues. The V gene lost 1 base and the J gene lost 6 bases, with 13 bases spanning the gap. Looking up the rest from reference TRBV3-1 and TRBJ1-5 gives the full variable domain: DTAVSQTPKYLVTQMGNDKSIKCEQNLGHDTMYWYKQDSKKFLKIMFSYNNKELIINETVPNRFSPKSPDKAHLNLHINSLELGDSAVYFCASSQGRAVGQPQHFGDGTRLSIL.

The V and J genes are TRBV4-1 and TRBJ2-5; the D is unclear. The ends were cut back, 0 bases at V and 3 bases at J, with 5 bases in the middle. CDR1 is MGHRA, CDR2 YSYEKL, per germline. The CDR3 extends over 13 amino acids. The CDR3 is CASSQDTEETQYF. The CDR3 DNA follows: TGCGCCAGCAGCCAAGATACCGAAGAGACCCAGTACTTC.

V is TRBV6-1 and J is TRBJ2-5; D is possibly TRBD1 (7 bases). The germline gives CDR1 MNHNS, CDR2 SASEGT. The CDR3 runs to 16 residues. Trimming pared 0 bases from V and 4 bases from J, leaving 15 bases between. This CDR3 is CASSEAEEGASETQYF. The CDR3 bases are TGTGCCAGCAGTGAAGCGGAGGAGGGGGCGTCAGAGACCCAGTACTTC.